Listed below are T cell receptor beta chains from one sample, sequenced in a study of blood T cell repertoires in COVID-19. Method: immunoSEQ multiplex PCR; TCRdb's copy keeps in-frame clones and lacks some. The data show around 310,000 clones, around 90% seen once. The sequencing input was peripheral blood. The receptors shown here come from a woman in her 40s with COVID-19, enrolled during active disease. Both conserved end residues are part of each CDR3. The D gene is left open where the match is weak. Clone size, where shown, is once, few, many, or a class for clones that have expanded.

J gene: TRBJ1-1; D gene: TRBD1; clone size: -; V gene: TRBV7-6; CDR3 protein: CASSLGEGAGTEAFF; CDR3 DNA: TGTGCCAGCAGCTTAGGAGAGGGGGCTGGAACTGAAGCTTTCTTT
J gene: TRBJ2-1; D gene: TRBD2; clone size: -; V gene: TRBV10-3; CDR3 protein: CATSGGSNEQFF; CDR3 DNA: TGTGCGACTAGCGGGGGTTCCAATGAGCAGTTCTTC
J gene: TRBJ1-2; D gene: -; clone size: -; V gene: TRBV28; CDR3 protein: CASRNAGTILPVYGYTF; CDR3 DNA: TGTGCCAGCCGAAATGCCGGGACAATCCTCCCGGTTTATGGCTACACCTTC
J gene: TRBJ1-2; D gene: -; clone size: -; V gene: TRBV3-1/TRBV3-2; CDR3 protein: CASSSTGIYGYTF; CDR3 DNA: TGTGCCAGCAGCTCGACAGGAATCTATGGCTACACCTTC
J gene: TRBJ2-2; D gene: -; clone size: -; V gene: TRBV19; CDR3 protein: CASSPPLNPGELFF; CDR3 DNA: TGTGCCAGTAGTCCACCACTGAACCCCGGGGAGCTGTTTTTT
J gene: TRBJ2-3; D gene: TRBD2; clone size: once; V gene: TRBV5-1; CDR3 protein: CASSLLAGAPDTQYF; CDR3 DNA: TGCGCCAGCAGCCTACTAGCGGGAGCCCCAGATACGCAGTATTTT
J gene: TRBJ2-2; D gene: -; clone size: -; V gene: TRBV18; CDR3 protein: CASSPPGVRGTGELFF; CDR3 DNA: TGTGCCAGCTCACCCCCCGGGGTAAGAGGCACCGGGGAGCTGTTTTTT
J gene: TRBJ1-2; D gene: TRBD1; clone size: -; V gene: TRBV27; CDR3 protein: CASSTGTAYGYTF; CDR3 DNA: TGTGCCAGCAGTACTGGGACAGCCTATGGCTACACCTTC
J gene: TRBJ2-5; D gene: -; clone size: once; V gene: TRBV4-1; CDR3 protein: CASSQEGSGSTTQYF; CDR3 DNA: TGCGCCAGCAGCCAAGAGGGTTCAGGCAGTACAACCCAGTACTTC
J gene: TRBJ2-3; D gene: -; clone size: -; V gene: TRBV3-1/TRBV3-2; CDR3 protein: CATLNSSTDTQYF; CDR3 DNA: TGTGCCACCCTGAACTCCTCCACAGATACGCAGTATTTT
J gene: TRBJ1-5; D gene: -; clone size: once; V gene: TRBV27; CDR3 protein: CASSFRHPQNQPQHF; CDR3 DNA: TGTGCCAGCAGTTTTCGACACCCTCAAAATCAGCCCCAGCATTTT
J gene: TRBJ1-1; D gene: -; clone size: few; V gene: TRBV7-8; CDR3 protein: CASSPVRRMGQADTEAFF; CDR3 DNA: TGTGCCAGCAGTCCGGTGCGCCGAATGGGGCAGGCGGACACTGAAGCTTTCTTT
J gene: TRBJ2-2; D gene: -; clone size: -; V gene: TRBV6-4; CDR3 protein: CASRESGTGELFF; CDR3 DNA: TGTGCCAGCAGAGAGTCGGGGACCGGGGAGCTGTTTTTT
J gene: TRBJ2-1; D gene: TRBD2; clone size: -; V gene: TRBV29-1; CDR3 protein: CSAREAGAVTGEQFF; CDR3 DNA: TGCAGCGCCCGAGAGGCGGGAGCGGTCACGGGTGAGCAGTTCTTC
J gene: TRBJ1-2; D gene: TRBD1; clone size: -; V gene: TRBV29-1; CDR3 protein: CSVSTGSNYGYTF; CDR3 DNA: TGCAGCGTGTCGACAGGGAGTAACTATGGCTACACCTTC
J gene: TRBJ1-4; D gene: TRBD1; clone size: -; V gene: TRBV9; CDR3 protein: CASSVGTGSFGEKLFF; CDR3 DNA: TGTGCCAGCAGCGTCGGGACAGGGAGTTTTGGGGAAAAACTGTTTTTT
J gene: TRBJ2-2; D gene: -; clone size: -; V gene: TRBV9; CDR3 protein: CASSVAGSHTGELFF; CDR3 DNA: TGTGCCAGCAGCGTAGCCGGGAGCCACACCGGGGAGCTGTTTTTT
J gene: TRBJ2-3; D gene: TRBD2; clone size: -; V gene: TRBV10-3; CDR3 protein: CAISQTSGGGTDTQYF; CDR3 DNA: TGTGCCATCAGCCAGACTAGCGGGGGGGGTACTGATACGCAGTATTTT
J gene: TRBJ1-3; D gene: -; clone size: -; V gene: TRBV6-5; CDR3 protein: CASRSGHSSGNTIYF; CDR3 DNA: TGTGCCAGCAGGTCGGGACACAGCTCTGGAAACACCATATATTTT
J gene: TRBJ2-7; D gene: -; clone size: -; V gene: TRBV15; CDR3 protein: CATSRDLGTYEQYF; CDR3 DNA: TGTGCCACCAGCAGAGATCTAGGTACCTACGAGCAGTACTTC